These 28 T cell receptor beta chains were sequenced from one sample in a study of T cells in Graves' hyperthyroidism and ophthalmopathy. It was RNA transcripts that yielded the amplified TCR beta CDR3 regions. TCR CDR3 regions were first amplified by RT-PCR with HTBI primers. Each CDR3 protein gets one entry after TCRdb re-called the multiplex PCR reads with MiXCR. Here the sample spans around 420,000 distinct CDR3 sequences, about a sixth being singletons. The sample was blood. The origin of the receptors is a woman in her late teens or twenties with Graves' hyperthyroidism.

V and J are TRBV28 and TRBJ2-1, with 7 nucleotides matching TRBD1. The V segment lost 8 bases and the J segment 7 bases; nucleotides outside the gene matches: 8. Germline lookup yields CDR1 MDHEN and CDR2 SYDVKM. The CDR3 has 13 residues. The CDR3 region is CASVGQVGNEQFF. The DNA for the CDR3 is TGTGCCAGCGTTGGACAGGTAGGAAATGAGCAGTTCTTC. The complete variable domain, with remaining parts taken from reference TRBV28 and TRBJ2-1, reads DVKVTQSSRYLVKRTGEKVFLECVQDMDHENMFWYRQDPGLGLRLIYFSYDVKMKEKGDIPEGYSVSREKKERFSLILESASTNQTSMYLCASVGQVGNEQFFGPGTRLTVL.

This clonotype has ten or more counts. This rearrangement joins TRBV20-1 to TRBJ2-6, with unresolved D. CDR1 DFQATT and CDR2 SNEGSKA come from the germline V gene (reference sequence). The CDR3 has 17 residues. Trimming removed 0 bases at V and 4 bases at J, with 16 bases between. CDR3 coding DNA: TGCAGTGCTAGAGATCCGAGGACCTCAGGAGGGGCCAACGTCCTGACTTTC. Protein: CSARDPRTSGGANVLTF.

This clonotype was detected many times. This chain uses TRBV5-1 with TRBJ2-3; D possibly corresponds to TRBD2 (6 bases). Germline CDR1 and CDR2: SGHRS and YFSETQ. V lost 3 bases and J 2 bases, leaving 10 bases between the germline ends. The CDR3 is made up of 14 amino acids. The CDR3 DNA sequence: TGCGCCAGCAGCTGGAGGGAAAACACAGATACGCAGTATTTT. This gives the protein CASSWRENTDTQYF.

This clonotype was seen more than once but under ten times. This chain uses TRBV7-9 with TRBJ1-2; D gene uncertain. The germline gives CDR1 SEHNR, CDR2 FQNEAQ (reference sequence). V lost 0 bases, J lost 3 bases, and 11 bases lay in between. There are 15 residues in the CDR3. The CDR3 region is CASSLALAGDYGYTF. CDR3 nucleotides: TGTGCCAGCAGCTTAGCTTTGGCAGGCGACTATGGCTACACCTTC.

This clonotype was observed a handful of times. For the CDR3, the DNA is TGTGCCAGCAGCCCCCAGACAGCAACTAATGAAAAACTGTTTTTT. Translation gives CASSPQTATNEKLFF. The J gene is TRBJ1-4, the V gene TRBV5-5; a possible D gene is TRBD1 (5 bases). Germline values: CDR1 SGHKS, CDR2 YYEKEE (reference sequence). The CDR3 loop spans 15 amino acids. V was pared by 4 bases and J by 0 bases, with 10 bases between.

This clonotype was observed a few times. V usage is TRBV4-3 and J usage is TRBJ2-7; weak D call: TRBD1 (6 bases). Per the germline V gene, CDR1 is LGHNA and CDR2 is YSLEER. This CDR3 has 15 residues. Trimming took off 1 base at V and 0 bases at J, with 10 bases between the two ends. The CDR3: CASSQGQASSYEQYF. CDR3 in DNA: TGCGCCAGCAGCCAAGGACAGGCGAGCTCCTACGAGCAGTACTTC.

This clonotype was detected only a few times. V gene TRBV20-1 combines with J gene TRBJ2-1; D is tentatively TRBD1 or TRBD2 (5 bases each). V was pared by 0 bases and J by 2 bases, with 20 bases between. The V gene's germline CDR1 is DFQATT and CDR2 SNEGSKA (reference sequence). The CDR3 loop spans 18 amino acids. CDR3 residues: CSARDRSGTKNTYNEQFF. DNA of the CDR3: TGCAGTGCTAGAGATCGATCGGGGACCAAAAACACCTACAATGAGCAGTTCTTC.

This clonotype was counted many times. This chain uses TRBV28 with TRBJ2-6; TRBD1 is a possible D gene (6 bases). The CDR3 is made up of 15 amino acids. CDR1 and CDR2 (germline): MDHEN, SYDVKM. The V end lost 6 bases, the J end lost 0 bases, and 9 bases lay between the germline ends. Here the CDR3 reads CASRKQGSGANVLTF. CDR3 sequence (DNA): TGTGCCAGCAGGAAACAGGGCTCTGGGGCCAACGTCCTGACTTTC.

This clonotype was seen once. The rearrangement links TRBV7-3 to TRBJ2-1; D is undetermined. CDR1 SGHTA and CDR2 FQGTGA come from the germline V gene. Trimming shortened V by 5 bases and J by 8 bases, and 4 bases separated the two germline ends. This CDR3 is 10 amino acids long. The CDR3 is CASSPDEQFF. The CDR3 coding sequence is TGTGCCAGCAGCCCGGATGAGCAGTTCTTC.

The genes are TRBV7-9 and TRBJ2-2; D not certain. The CDR3 is 16 amino acids. Germline assignment: CDR1 SEHNR and CDR2 FQNEAQ (reference sequence). Trimming removed 4 bases from V and 1 base from J, with 13 bases in between. For the CDR3, the DNA is TGTGCCAGCAGCTCGAGGACCCCGCGGAACACCGGGGAGCTGTTTTTT. As protein: CASSSRTPRNTGELFF.

Many counts were recorded for this clonotype. The chain couples TRBV7-2 to TRBJ2-7; no definite D call. Germline CDR1 and CDR2: SGHTA and FQGNSA. Trimming cost V 1 base and J 2 bases, with 6 bases left between them. The CDR3 has 13 amino acids. CDR3 amino acids: CASSLEPAYEQYF. CDR3 DNA: TGTGCCAGCAGCTTAGAGCCAGCCTACGAGCAGTACTTC.

For the CDR3, the DNA is TGTGCCAGCAGTTACCCCAGCGGGGGTAGCACCGGGGAGCTGTTTTTT. Amino acid sequence: CASSYPSGGSTGELFF. The chain carries TRBV6-9 and TRBJ2-2; 8 bases agree with TRBD2. The V and J ends lost 3 bases and 4 bases, in that order; junction bases with no gene match: 7. The CDR3 is 16 amino acids. Germline V gives CDR1 MNHGY, CDR2 SVAAGI.

This clonotype was recorded many times. This chain joins TRBV27 and TRBJ1-2; D remains unclear. The CDR3 is 16 residues long. Germline CDR1 reads MNHEY; CDR2 reads SMNVEV (reference sequence). Trimming pared 5 bases from V and 4 bases from J, leaving 20 bases between. This CDR3 is CASSTSLHGSLYGYTF. CDR3 coding DNA: TGTGCCAGCAGTACCAGCTTACATGGGTCCCTCTATGGCTACACCTTC.

The DNA of the CDR3 is TGTGCCAGCACGAGATTAGATACGCAGTATTTT. Translated, it gives CASTRLDTQYF. This chain links TRBV12-3 or TRBV12-4 with TRBJ2-3; no reliable D call. There are 11 residues in the CDR3. The germline V and J ends were trimmed by 7 bases and 5 bases, with 7 bases remaining between them.

This clonotype was observed at least ten times. V usage is TRBV3-1 and J usage is TRBJ2-1; D gene ambiguous. Trimming shortened V by 0 bases and J by 1 base, and 10 bases separated the two germline ends. CDR3 length: 16 residues. The V gene's germline CDR1 is LGHDT and CDR2 YNNKEL (reference sequence). The CDR3 loop reads CASSQDRSTSYNEQFF. The CDR3, as DNA: TGTGCCAGCAGCCAAGATCGTTCGACTTCCTACAATGAGCAGTTCTTC.

In this sample, this clonotype turned up many times. V gene TRBV6-1 combines with J gene TRBJ1-1, with 10 bases matching TRBD1. The junction had 7 bases not matched to a gene; V was cut back by 6 bases and J by 6 bases. Germline values: CDR1 MNHNS, CDR2 SASEGT. This CDR3 comprises 14 residues. CDR3 sequence: CASRGQGVIAEAFF. DNA of the CDR3: TGTGCCAGCAGAGGACAGGGGGTTATCGCTGAAGCTTTCTTT.

The rearrangement links TRBV18 to TRBJ1-3, with D possibly TRBD1 on 6 matching bases. Trimming took 4 bases from V and 9 from J, leaving 10 bases between them. This CDR3 comprises 12 residues. Germline V gene sequence: CDR1 KGHSH, CDR2 LQKENI. This CDR3 reads CASSQGDTTIYF. CDR3 coding DNA: TGTGCCAGCTCACAAGGGGACACCACCATATATTTT.

The V and J genes are TRBV5-1 and TRBJ1-4; tentatively, D is TRBD1 (5 bases). V dropped 3 bases and J dropped 5 bases, with 11 bases sitting between them. Germline V gene sequence: CDR1 SGHRS, CDR2 YFSETQ. The CDR3 contains 14 residues. The DNA of the CDR3 is TGCGCCAGCAGCTGGACAACGGGAAATGAAAAACTGTTTTTT. The encoded protein is CASSWTTGNEKLFF.

At least ten counts were recorded for this clonotype. The V gene is TRBV18, the J gene TRBJ2-7, with 8 bases aligning to TRBD1. The CDR3 covers 16 residues. V gave up 3 bases and J gave up 1 base; unmatched junction bases: 8. Germline loops: CDR1 KGHSH, CDR2 LQKENI. The CDR3 region is CASSPADRALSYEQYF. The DNA for the CDR3 is TGTGCCAGCTCACCGGCGGACAGGGCTCTTTCCTACGAGCAGTACTTC.

At least ten counts were recorded for this clonotype. The chain links TRBV12-3 or TRBV12-4 to TRBJ1-5; perhaps TRBD1 as D (6 bases). CDR3 size: 14 residues. V gave up 6 bases and J gave up 3 bases, with 12 bases separating them. The CDR3 region is CASSLDSPNQPQHF. DNA for the CDR3: TGTGCCAGCAGCTTGGACAGTCCCAATCAGCCCCAGCATTTT.

The gene calls are TRBV7-8 and TRBJ2-1; D tentatively fits TRBD1 or TRBD2 (5 bases each). This CDR3 has 12 residues. The germline V and J ends were trimmed by 5 bases and 9 bases, with 11 bases remaining between them. The germline gives CDR1 SGHVS, CDR2 FQNEAQ. This CDR3 is CASSQLGTEQFF. CDR3 DNA sequence: TGTGCCAGCAGCCAGCTAGGGACTGAGCAGTTCTTC. The whole variable domain, remainder taken from reference TRBV7-8 and TRBJ2-1, is GAGVSQSPRYKVAKRGQDVALRCDPISGHVSLFWYQQALGQGPEFLTYFQNEAQLDKSGLPSDRFFAERPEGSVSTLKIQRTQQEDSAVYLCASSQLGTEQFFGPGTRLTVL.

The V gene is TRBV4-2, the J gene TRBJ2-7; D is tentatively TRBD1 or TRBD2 (6 bases each). The ends were cut back, 4 bases at V and 3 bases at J, with 22 bases in the middle. This CDR3 is built from 17 residues. Germline V gives CDR1 LGHNA, CDR2 YNFKEQ. The CDR3 nucleotides read TGTGCCAGCAGCCCGGGGGCGGAGGGGCCTGTTCACTACGAGCAGTACTTC. It specifies CASSPGAEGPVHYEQYF.

In the case of this clonotype: One base away lies a much larger clone, so this may be a sequencing read error. V usage is TRBV28 and J usage is TRBJ1-4, with TRBD1 as a possible D gene (6 bases). Looked up from germline, CDR1 is MDHEN and CDR2 is SYDVKM. V lost 4 bases and J lost 7, with 13 bases in between. The CDR3 contains 14 residues. The CDR3 reads CASSSGQLSEKLFF. In nucleotides, the CDR3 is TGTGCCAGCAGTTCCGGACAGTTAAGTGAAAAACTGTTTTTT.

This clonotype has ten or more counts. J is TRBJ1-2 and V is TRBV12-3 or TRBV12-4, with D perhaps TRBD1 (5 bases). V lost 2 bases and J lost 2, with 12 bases in between. The CDR3 is 15 residues long. This CDR3 is CASSLQQGGNYGYTF. DNA for the CDR3: TGTGCCAGCAGTTTACAGCAGGGCGGGAACTATGGCTACACCTTC.

This clonotype came up many times. The CDR3 DNA is TGTGCCAGCAGGGATGGGAGGGGCAATCAGCCCCAGCATTTT. The encoded protein is CASRDGRGNQPQHF. This chain joins TRBV12-3 or TRBV12-4 and TRBJ1-5; no definite D call. CDR3 size: 14 residues. V lost 6 bases and J lost 2, with 11 bases in between.

This clonotype was seen more than once but under ten times. The rearrangement uses TRBV19 and TRBJ1-3, with D tentatively TRBD1 (6 bases). The CDR3 runs 15 residues. V was cut by 7 bases and J by 4 bases, with 17 bases left in between. CDR1 and CDR2 from the germline V gene are LNHDA and SQIVND (reference sequence). CDR3 DNA sequence: TGTGCCAGTAATCCAACAGGGTCCCTCGGAAACACCATATATTTT. This encodes CASNPTGSLGNTIYF.

This clonotype was observed many times. J is TRBJ1-3 and V is TRBV7-2; D is ambiguous. The CDR3 is made up of 16 amino acids. Germline V lookup: CDR1 SGHTA, CDR2 FQGNSA. V was pared by 0 bases and J by 2 bases, with 11 bases between. CDR3 sequence: CASSLAPLRAGNTIYF. CDR3 bases: TGTGCCAGCAGCTTAGCTCCCCTGCGGGCTGGAAACACCATATATTTT.

This clonotype was picked up many times. The J gene is TRBJ1-1, the V gene TRBV15, with 7 bases lining up with TRBD1. V gave up 0 bases and J gave up 4 bases; unmatched junction bases: 5. Germline V gives CDR1 LNHNV, CDR2 YYDKDF (reference sequence). The CDR3 consists of 15 residues. For the CDR3, the DNA is TGTGCCACCAGCAGAGAAACAGGGGTTGGCACTGAAGCTTTCTTT. This translates into CATSRETGVGTEAFF.